This T cell receptor beta chain derives from a study of identical twins (dated by TCRdb to about 2016). As for the study more broadly: To test whether fetal clonotypes persist, the study used deep sequencing on TCR alpha and beta repertoires from monozygotic twins, unrelated adults of various ages, and cord blood. To rule out contamination, the twin experiments were replicated at different times with different library preparation protocols. The full study reports these points: In monozygotic twins, out-of-frame TCR alpha sharing was systematically underestimated by recombination models, although the models agreed with sharing between unrelated individuals. Invariant T cells such as MAIT and iNKT could partly confound zero-insertion analyses, although diverse VJ usage argued against such confounding for most clonotypes. Fewer insertions were carried by abundant cord blood beta clonotypes, a similar but weaker trend appeared in young adult naive repertoires, and no such trend appeared in memory repertoires. Because the same donors could not be followed over many years, the conclusions depended on cross-sectional statistical analysis. Compared with coincidental sharing between unrelated individuals, an excess of low generation-probability sequences was observed among out-of-frame TCR alpha sequences shared between twins. In beta out-of-frame sequences, excess twin sharing was weaker, because having fewer shared sequences lowered the signal-to-noise ratio.

Every donor was a healthy Caucasian. Three pairs of female monozygotic twins, all aged about 18 to 30 years, were included in the twin cohort. Positive isolation kits from Invitrogen were used to isolate the CD4+ and CD8+ T cell populations. The junction shows trimming of 5 bases on V and 5 bases on J, and the gene matches do not reach 10 bases of it. Measured from the cysteine to the phenylalanine, the CDR3 is 16 residues long. The retained sequence is limited to the CDR3, 48 bases, with the frame set at the first base. CDR1 is given as MDHEN and CDR2 as SYDVKM, both from the germline V gene. As for this clonotype: Its antigen is not yet known. Per-nucleotide qualities are absent, and no much larger clonotype sits a single base away.

The protocol used for the library was 5' RACE. This sample was sequenced with an Illumina HiSeq 2000. Template switching added a universal primer binding site, and the final cDNA carried a unique molecular identifier that allowed TCR cDNA molecules to be counted accurately. Specific primers in the conserved constant-segment region were used to synthesize first-strand cDNA for TCR alpha and beta chains. To control for contamination, every cDNA library was double barcoded, receiving both a SMART-Mk sample barcode and Illumina barcodes. Two successive PCR steps introduced TruSeq adapter sequences along with Illumina sample barcodes. The TCR alpha and beta cDNA libraries were sequenced on the Illumina HiSeq platform using custom primers. On the study's bioinformatics: MiGEC processed the raw reads to extract unique molecular identifiers, while MiXCR was used to determine the CDR3 positions. Recombination models were inferred per individual with the repgenHMM and IGoR tools using an EM algorithm. Shared clonotype analysis was performed with the tcR package in R, normalizing sharing by the product of cloneset sizes. To study raw recombination free of thymic and clonal selection effects, out-of-frame nonproductive sequences were analyzed. In TCRdb, the public reads were trimmed at Q25 with fastp and aligned with MiXCR, with productive beta chains retained. Each CDR3 protein appears once, grouped with its most common genes and DNA. Clone size and V and J calls follow TCRdb, not the original study. The sample records roughly 230,000 distinct CDR3 sequences, about 8.5% of which are singletons. The ten largest clonotypes hold less than 4% of the sample.

The same sample was also used in a study of yellow fever vaccine responses in identical twins. As the second publication notes: The authors reported that the T cell response to vaccination in identical twins appeared partly convergent and partly personalized. Focusing on identical twins, the study followed the T cell clones that responded to the vaccine, and did so with precision.

Sample: CD8+ T cells sorted from blood. This chain joins TRBV28 to TRBJ2-7, and 12 bases in between align with TRBD2. This receptor was identified in a woman younger than 30 in good health. This receptor has the CDR3 CASSVLAGGSLNEQYF. The base sequence is TGTGCCAGCAGTGTACTAGCGGGAGGTTCCCTGAACGAGCAGTACTTC. The entire variable domain, with the stretches around the CDR3 drawn from the reference TRBV28 and TRBJ2-7 proteins, is DVKVTQSSRYLVKRTGEKVFLECVQDMDHENMFWYRQDPGLGLRLIYFSYDVKMKEKGDIPEGYSVSREKKERFSLILESASTNQTSMYLCASSVLAGGSLNEQYFGPGTRLTVT.